This T cell receptor beta chain is drawn from a study of OX40 agonist ivuxolimab in advanced cancers. Regarding the study in general: The costimulatory receptor OX40 (CD134) was targeted by ivuxolimab, a fully human IgG2 agonistic monoclonal antibody. Partial responses occurred in three dose-escalation patients, of whom one had hepatocellular carcinoma and two had cutaneous melanoma. The paper describes the monotherapy dose-escalation part (N of about 52 patients) of the phase I trial of ivuxolimab. Patients were allowed to have had prior anti-PD-1, anti-PD-L1 or anti-CTLA-4 therapy, and approximately 40% of the dose-escalation patients had been treated with checkpoint inhibitors. The purpose of peripheral TCRbeta sequencing was to test whether ivuxolimab changed TCR sequence diversity and led to clonal T-cell expansion. In the dose-escalation cohort, 70% to 90% of patients were male, and the mean age was roughly 60 years with a range of about 20 to 80. Of the roughly 54 patients in dose escalation, about 19 had hepatocellular carcinoma, about 15 had melanoma, 9 had renal cell carcinoma and 9 had head and neck cancer. Intravenous ivuxolimab was administered to patients every 2 weeks at six dose levels: 0.01, 0.1, 0.3, 1.5, 3 and 10 mg/kg. Overall study outcomes, separate from this receptor: Partial responders in the 0.1-3.0 mg/kg groups had among the lowest normalized peripheral clonal expansion, especially among CD8+ T cells. On average, CD8+ T cells showed more expanded clones than CD4+ T cells after ivuxolimab. Antigen specificity was not determined for the clonally expanded peripheral T cells. Low levels of normalized T-cell clonal expansion were also shown by some nonresponding patients. At doses from 0.1 to 3.0 mg/kg, clonal expansion was seen in both CD4+ and CD8+ blood T cells between baseline and week 6.

With respect to this clone: Its antigen remains undetermined. One base away there is no much larger clone; base qualities are not given.

From the germline V gene, CDR1 is SGDLS and CDR2 is YYNGEE. Taken from cysteine to phenylalanine, the CDR3 has 15 residues. The only DNA kept is the CDR3, 45 bases in frame from the first base. Ends trimmed: V by 3 bases, J by 5 bases; bases unmatched to a gene: 5. The trial excluded patients who had a history of autoimmune disease or who were on systemic immunosuppression. Peripheral blood for TCR sequencing was collected from all dose cohorts at baseline, on cycle 4 day 1, and on cycle 7 day 1. The samples were drawn from a first-in-human, open-label, multicenter phase I dose-escalation trial of ivuxolimab. Adults with locally advanced or metastatic melanoma, renal cell carcinoma, hepatocellular carcinoma or head and neck squamous cell carcinoma were enrolled in the trial. CD4+ and CD8+ T cells were sorted separately from peripheral blood before TCR sequencing. For sequencing of the TCRbeta CDR3 region, genomic DNA was extracted from the sorted cells. The immunoSEQ Assay was used to sequence the TCRbeta CDR3 regions. As stored in TCRdb, this immuneACCESS dataset retains in-frame rearrangements with V and J assigned. A fraction of the clones does not appear; measured against another copy, unresolved V genes explain less than half of the discrepancy, and the remainder lacks a known reason. The sample has 98,000 or so clones on record, about 91% of them singletons. 2% to 3% of the sample rests with the top ten.

The receptor's source is an adult with an advanced solid tumor such as melanoma, head and neck, liver or kidney cancer. The specimen was CD4+ or CD8+ T cells sorted from blood, collected in a trial of the OX40 agonist ivuxolimab. The rearranged segments are TRBV9 and TRBJ2-2; 9 bases in the middle match TRBD1. The CDR3 has the sequence CASSERQGGTGELFF. The sequenced DNA is TGTGCCAGCAGCGAACGACAGGGGGGAACCGGGGAGCTGTTTTTT.